The source of this T cell receptor beta chain is a study of beta chain features in type 1 diabetes. Study-level findings and limits: TCRB CDR3s were moderately but significantly shorter in Type 1 diabetes patients in all four CD4+ subsets.

Germline V gene sequence: CDR1 SGDLS, CDR2 YYNGEE. The V end was cut by 0 bases, the J end by 0 bases, with 18 bases between. This CDR3 spans 19 amino acids. TCRB transcripts that were expressed got sequenced, as all of the isolated RNA had been reverse transcribed. Produced via immunoSEQ multiplex PCR; TCRdb's table is partial and in-frame only. This table holds 600,000 to 700,000 clones, over 10% found once. Comments on this clone: Antigen: not known.

This receptor was obtained from a man between 25 and 39 years old with type 1 diabetes. The sequenced sample consisted of naive CD4+ T cells from blood. The V call is TRBV9, the J call TRBJ2-2; possible D gene TRBD1, 5 bases. The CDR3 here is CASSVAIRAKPTNTGELFF. In nucleotides, the CDR3 is TGTGCCAGCAGCGTAGCAATCAGGGCCAAACCCACGAACACCGGGGAGCTGTTTTTT.